The clone carrying this T cell receptor beta chain was seen once. What it binds is unknown. The data belong to a study of brain T cells in children with intractable seizures. Findings and limits, study-wide: Clones missing pre-surgery may reflect undersampling of that blood sample.

Only cases whose brain tissue showed the highest T cell transcript signatures were sequenced. The repertoire was sequenced with immunoSEQ multiplex PCR; TCRdb's copy has only in-frame clones and lacks some. The table has about 110,000 clones, 85% to 95% seen once. CDR1 is MDHEN, CDR2 SYDVKM, per germline. Losses at the gene ends were 0 bases for V and 4 bases for J; bases not matched to a gene: 10. This CDR3 has 18 amino acids. The genes are TRBV28 and TRBJ1-5; 9 nucleotides agree with TRBD1. The material sequenced was peripheral blood, taken at surgery. The clonotype was recovered from a boy under two years old with hemimegalencephaly and intractable seizures. The CDR3 loop reads CASSLWDPGQGKNQPQHF. The CDR3 coding sequence is TGTGCCAGCAGTTTATGGGACCCGGGACAGGGAAAGAATCAGCCCCAGCATTTT.